This T cell receptor beta chain was observed in a study of T cells in pancreatic ductal adenocarcinoma. Study-level findings and limits: Tumor samples had fewer productive templates and approximately 8.2-fold fewer unique clonotypes than blood. Tumor and blood clonality did not differ significantly, about 0.11 versus 0.078. This surgical cohort overrepresents the minority presenting with early-stage disease. Tumors hold more CD45RO+ effector T cells, which may bias toward lower diversity.

To note about this clone: As yet, its antigen is unknown.

Generated by immunoSEQ multiplex PCR, the TCRdb table keeps only in-frame clones and is missing some. Of more than 85,000 clones listed, 90% to 95% are singletons. Surgery without prior neoadjuvant therapy was the treatment of the selected pancreatic ductal adenocarcinoma patients. Material: PBMCs. The clonotype comes from a human donor with pancreatic ductal adenocarcinoma.

The CDR3 sequence: CASSFGRGYEQYF. The CDR3 nucleotides are TGTGCCAGCAGCTTCGGTCGGGGCTACGAGCAGTACTTC. The chain links TRBV13 to TRBJ2-7; maybe TRBD2 (5 bases). CDR3 size: 13 residues. CDR1 PRHDT and CDR2 FYEKMQ come from the germline V gene (reference sequence). Trimming took 3 bases from V and 3 from J, leaving 9 bases between them.